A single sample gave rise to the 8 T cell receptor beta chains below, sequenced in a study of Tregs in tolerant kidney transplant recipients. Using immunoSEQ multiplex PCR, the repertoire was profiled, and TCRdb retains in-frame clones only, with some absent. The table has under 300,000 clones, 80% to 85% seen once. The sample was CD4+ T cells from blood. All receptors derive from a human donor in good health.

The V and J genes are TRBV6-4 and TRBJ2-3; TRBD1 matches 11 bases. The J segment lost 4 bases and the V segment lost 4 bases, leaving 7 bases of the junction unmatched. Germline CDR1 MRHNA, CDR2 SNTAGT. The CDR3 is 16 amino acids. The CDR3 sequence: CASSAWGTGGSDTQYF. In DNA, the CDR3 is TGTGCCAGCAGTGCTTGGGGGACAGGGGGTTCAGATACGCAGTATTTT.

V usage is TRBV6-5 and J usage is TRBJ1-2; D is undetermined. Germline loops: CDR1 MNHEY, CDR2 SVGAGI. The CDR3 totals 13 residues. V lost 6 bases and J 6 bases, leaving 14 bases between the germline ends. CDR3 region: CASRIVWVDGYTF. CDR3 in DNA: TGTGCCAGCAGGATCGTCTGGGTGGATGGCTACACCTTC.

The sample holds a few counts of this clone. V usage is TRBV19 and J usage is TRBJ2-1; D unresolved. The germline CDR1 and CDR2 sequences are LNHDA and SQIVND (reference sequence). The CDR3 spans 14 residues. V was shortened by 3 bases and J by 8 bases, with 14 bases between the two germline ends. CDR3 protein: CASSMFRIGDEQFF. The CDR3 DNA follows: TGTGCCAGTAGTATGTTCCGGATTGGCGATGAGCAGTTCTTC.

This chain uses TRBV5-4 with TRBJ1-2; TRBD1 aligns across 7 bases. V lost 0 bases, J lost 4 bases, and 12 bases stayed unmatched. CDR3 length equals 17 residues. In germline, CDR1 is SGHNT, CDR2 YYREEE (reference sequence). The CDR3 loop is CASSLALGTVVPYGYTF. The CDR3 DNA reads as TGTGCCAGCAGCTTGGCCTTAGGGACAGTTGTTCCCTATGGCTACACCTTC.

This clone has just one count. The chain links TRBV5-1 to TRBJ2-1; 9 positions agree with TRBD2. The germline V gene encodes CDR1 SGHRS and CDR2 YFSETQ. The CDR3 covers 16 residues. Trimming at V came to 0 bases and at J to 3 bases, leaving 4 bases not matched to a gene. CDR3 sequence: CASSLASSGVYNEQFF. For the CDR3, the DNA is TGCGCCAGCAGCTTGGCCTCTAGCGGGGTCTACAATGAGCAGTTCTTC.

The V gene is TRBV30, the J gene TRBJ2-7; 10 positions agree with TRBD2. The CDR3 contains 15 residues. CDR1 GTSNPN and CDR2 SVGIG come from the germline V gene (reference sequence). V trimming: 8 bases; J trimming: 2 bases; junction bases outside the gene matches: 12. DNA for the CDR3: TGTGCCCTTTTGGCTAGCGGGAGTGTACCCTACGAGCAGTACTTC. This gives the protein CALLASGSVPYEQYF.

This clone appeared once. CDR3 sequence reads: CASSLQGRIELDTEAFF. Written as DNA, the CDR3 is TGCGCCAGCAGCTTACAGGGCCGTATAGAATTGGACACTGAAGCTTTCTTT. This chain joins TRBV5-1 and TRBJ1-1, with D maybe TRBD1 (6 bases). V lost 2 bases and J 3 bases, leaving 20 bases between the germline ends. Germline V gives CDR1 SGHRS, CDR2 YFSETQ. This CDR3 has 17 amino acids.

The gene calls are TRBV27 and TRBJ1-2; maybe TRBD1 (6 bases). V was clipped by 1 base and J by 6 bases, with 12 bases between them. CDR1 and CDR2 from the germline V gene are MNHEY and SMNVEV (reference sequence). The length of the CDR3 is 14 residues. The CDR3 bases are TGTGCCAGCAGTTTATTGGGGGGGCGGGATGGCTACACCTTC. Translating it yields CASSLLGGRDGYTF.